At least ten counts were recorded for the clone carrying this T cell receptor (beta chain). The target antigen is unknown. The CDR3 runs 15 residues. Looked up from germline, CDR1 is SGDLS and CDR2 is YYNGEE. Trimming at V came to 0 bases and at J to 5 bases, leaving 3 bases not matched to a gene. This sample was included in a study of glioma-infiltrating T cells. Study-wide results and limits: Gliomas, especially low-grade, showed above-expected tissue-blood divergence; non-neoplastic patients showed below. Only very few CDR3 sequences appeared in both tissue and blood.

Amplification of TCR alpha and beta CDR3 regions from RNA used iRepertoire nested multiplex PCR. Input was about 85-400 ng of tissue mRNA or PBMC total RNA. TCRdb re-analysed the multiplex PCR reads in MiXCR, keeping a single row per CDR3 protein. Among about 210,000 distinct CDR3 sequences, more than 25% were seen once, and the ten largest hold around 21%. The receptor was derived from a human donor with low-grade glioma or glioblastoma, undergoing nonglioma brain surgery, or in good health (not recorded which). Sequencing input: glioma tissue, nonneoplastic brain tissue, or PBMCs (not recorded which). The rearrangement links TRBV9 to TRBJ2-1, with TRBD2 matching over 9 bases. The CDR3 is CASSVVAGVHNEQFF. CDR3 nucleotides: TGTGCCAGCAGCGTAGTAGCGGGAGTTCACAATGAGCAGTTCTTC.